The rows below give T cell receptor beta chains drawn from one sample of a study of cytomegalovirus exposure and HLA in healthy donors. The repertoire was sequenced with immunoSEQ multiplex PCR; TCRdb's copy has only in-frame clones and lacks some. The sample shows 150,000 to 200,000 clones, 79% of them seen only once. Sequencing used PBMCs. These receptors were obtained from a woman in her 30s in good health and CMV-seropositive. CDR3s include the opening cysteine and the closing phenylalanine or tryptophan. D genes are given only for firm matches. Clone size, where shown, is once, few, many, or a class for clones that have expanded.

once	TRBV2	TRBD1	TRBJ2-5	TGTGCCAGCAGTAGGGACAGGTACCAAGAGACCCAGTACTTC	CASSRDRYQETQYF
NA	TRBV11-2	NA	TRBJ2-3	TGTGCCAGCAGTCATATAACGGGGACAGATACGCAGTATTTT	CASSHITGTDTQYF
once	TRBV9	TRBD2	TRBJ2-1	TGTGCCAGCAGCGTAGGGGGACTAGCGGGGGGGCCGTACAATGAGCAGTTCTTC	CASSVGGLAGGPYNEQFF
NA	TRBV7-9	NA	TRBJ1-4	TGTGCCAGCAGCAGACGACAGGTCAATAATGAAAAACTGTTTTTT	CASSRRQVNNEKLFF
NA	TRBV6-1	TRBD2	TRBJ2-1	TGTGCCAGCAGCCCTGGACTAGCGGCGGGCGGCTTAAAGTTCTTC	CASSPGLAAGGLKFF
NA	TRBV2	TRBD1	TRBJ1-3	TGTGCCAGCAGCGGGGACAGGGCGGCTGGAAACACCATATATTTT	CASSGDRAAGNTIYF
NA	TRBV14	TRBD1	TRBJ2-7	TGTGCCAGCAGCCTTTCCGGGACAGAGTTCTACGAGCAGTACTTC	CASSLSGTEFYEQYF
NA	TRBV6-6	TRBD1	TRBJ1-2	TGTGCCAGCGAGGGACAGAACTATGGCTACACCTTC	CASEGQNYGYTF
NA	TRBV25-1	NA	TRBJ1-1	TGTGCCAGCAGTGTCCGGGACCGGGGGAAAGCTTTCTTT	CASSVRDRGKAFF
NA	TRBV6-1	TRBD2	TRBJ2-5	TGTGCCAGCAGGCGGGGGGAAGAGACCCAGTACTTC	CASRRGEETQYF
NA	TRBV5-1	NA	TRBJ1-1	TGCGCCAGCAGCTTGGTCCCCGGGGGCACTGAAGCTTTCTTT	CASSLVPGGTEAFF
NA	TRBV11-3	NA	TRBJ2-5	TGTGCCAGCAGCTTAGTAGAGGGAGAGACCCAGTACTTC	CASSLVEGETQYF
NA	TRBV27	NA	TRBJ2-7	TGTGCCAGCAGTTTACAGGGCTCCTACGAGCAGTACTTC	CASSLQGSYEQYF
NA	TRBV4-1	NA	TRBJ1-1	TGCGCCAGCAGCCAAGAAATGAGTCTCTTCGGGACTGAAGCTTTCTTT	CASSQEMSLFGTEAFF
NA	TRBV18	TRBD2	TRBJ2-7	TGTGCCAGCTCAGTGACTAGCGGGAGGGCCGGGATCGAGCAGTACTTC	CASSVTSGRAGIEQYF
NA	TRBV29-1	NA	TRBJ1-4	TGCAGCGTTGACGAGCGGGGGGCCGGGAATGAAAAACTGTTTTTT	CSVDERGAGNEKLFF
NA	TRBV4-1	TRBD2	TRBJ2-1	TGCGCCAGCAGCCAAGAACTAGCGCCCGACGACGATCAGTTCTTC	CASSQELAPDDDQFF
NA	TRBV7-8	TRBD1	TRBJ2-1	TGTGCCAGCAGCGATATGGGACAGACCTCCATCAATGAGCAGTTCTTC	CASSDMGQTSINEQFF
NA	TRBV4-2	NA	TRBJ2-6	TGTGCCAGCAGCCGGGATGGGGGGGCGGTAAGTCGGGCCAACGTCCTGACTTTC	CASSRDGGAVSRANVLTF
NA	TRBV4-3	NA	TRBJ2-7	TGCGCCAGCAGCCAAGAGCTGCGGAGAGAGCAGTACTTC	CASSQELRREQYF
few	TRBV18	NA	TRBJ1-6	TGTGCCAGCTCACCGGGCAGGACACTAAATTCACCCCTCCACTTT	CASSPGRTLNSPLHF
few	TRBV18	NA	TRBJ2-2	TGTGCCAGCTCTCCCAGGGAGAACACCGGGGAGCTGTTTTTT	CASSPRENTGELFF
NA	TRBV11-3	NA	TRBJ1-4	TGTGCCAGCAGCTCGACCTTGAGGGCGGGTGAAAAACTGTTTTTT	CASSSTLRAGEKLFF
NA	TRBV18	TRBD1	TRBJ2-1	TGTGCCAGCTCAAATCTGGCACAGGGGTCCTACAATGAGCAGTTCTTC	CASSNLAQGSYNEQFF
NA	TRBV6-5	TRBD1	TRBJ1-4	TGTGCCAGCAGAAAACAGGGGGCTGGTGAAAAACTGTTTTTT	CASRKQGAGEKLFF
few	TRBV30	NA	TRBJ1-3	TGTGCCTGGAACCTCCTAAGAGCCGTTGGAAACACCATATATTTT	CAWNLLRAVGNTIYF
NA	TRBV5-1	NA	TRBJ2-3	TGCGCCAGCAGCTTGGGGGGGGGCACAGATACGCAGTATTTT	CASSLGGGTDTQYF
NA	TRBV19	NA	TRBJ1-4	TGTGCCAGTATCTTCAATGAAAAACTGTTTTTT	CASIFNEKLFF
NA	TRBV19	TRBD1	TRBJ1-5	TGTGCCAGTCAGACAGGGGCTACTCAGCCCCAGCATTTT	CASQTGATQPQHF
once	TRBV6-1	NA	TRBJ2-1	TGTGCCAGCAGTGAAGGGGGGGAGTCCTACAATGAGCAGTTCTTC	CASSEGGESYNEQFF
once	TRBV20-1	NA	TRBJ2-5	TGCAGTGCTAGTAACCGGGAGACCCAGTACTTC	CSASNRETQYF
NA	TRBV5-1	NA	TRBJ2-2	TGCGCCAGCAGCTTGGATTGGGCAGGCTGGGACACCGGGGAGCTGTTTTTT	CASSLDWAGWDTGELFF
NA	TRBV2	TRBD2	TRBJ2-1	TGTGCCAGCAGACCGGGACTAGGAACGTACCCCCTTTACAATGAGCAGTTCTTC	CASRPGLGTYPLYNEQFF
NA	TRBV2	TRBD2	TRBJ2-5	TGTGCCAGCGGCCAATTAGCGGGAGCAGAGACCCAGTACTTC	CASGQLAGAETQYF
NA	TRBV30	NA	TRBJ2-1	TGTGCCTGGTCAACCGGGACTGGCTACAATGAGCAGTTCTTC	CAWSTGTGYNEQFF
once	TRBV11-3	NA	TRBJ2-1	TGTGCCAGCAGCCCCCTCGAGCAGTTCTTC	CASSPLEQFF
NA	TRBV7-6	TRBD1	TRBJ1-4	TGTGCCAGCAGCCCGGGACAGAGGGTTATTGAAAAACTGTTTTTT	CASSPGQRVIEKLFF
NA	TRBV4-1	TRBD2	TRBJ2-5	TGCGCCAGCAGCCAAGAGTATTCCCCCGCTGGCGGGGGGAAAGAGACCCAGTACTTC	CASSQEYSPAGGGKETQYF
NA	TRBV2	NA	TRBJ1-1	TGTGCCAGCAGTGAGACGACTACGAACACTGAAGCTTTCTTT	CASSETTTNTEAFF
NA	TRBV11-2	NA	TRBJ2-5	TGTGCCAGCAGCTTAGGTGGGAGTCGGGAGACCCAGTACTTC	CASSLGGSRETQYF
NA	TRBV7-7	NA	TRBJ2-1	TGTGCCAGCAGCCCGAACAGAGTAAATGAGCAGTTCTTC	CASSPNRVNEQFF
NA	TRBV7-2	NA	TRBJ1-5	TGTGCCAGCAGCCCGGCGGGTGATCAGCCCCAGCATTTT	CASSPAGDQPQHF